The T cell receptor (beta chain) described here comes from a study of blood T cell repertoires in COVID-19. Study at large: COVID-19 samples collected from the United States, Italy and Spain covered acute and convalescent phases. Sources were T cells, B-cell-depleted T cells, or PBMCs; the material itself was cDNA or gDNA.

Here immunoSEQ multiplex PCR was the method, and the copy in TCRdb shows in-frame clones only, minus some. The data contain 150,000 to 200,000 clones, approximately 85% of them singletons. Germline CDR1 SNHLY, CDR2 FYNNEI. This CDR3 is 14 amino acids long. The V segment lost 7 bases and the J segment 6 bases; nucleotides outside the gene matches: 7. Sequenced sample: peripheral blood. This TCR was sampled from an older man with COVID-19, enrolled during active disease. This chain joins TRBV2 and TRBJ1-5, with 9 positions matching TRBD1. The CDR3 DNA sequence: TGTGCCAGCACTGGGACAGGGCGGGGTCAGCCCCAGCATTTT. Residues: CASTGTGRGQPQHF.